These T cell receptor beta chains were read from a single sample in a study of blood T cell repertoires in COVID-19. The table came from immunoSEQ multiplex PCR; TCRdb's copy has only in-frame clones and leaves some out. The sample lists 250,000 to 300,000 clones, 88% occurring once. Specimen: peripheral blood. The receptors were sampled from a woman in her twenties or thirties with COVID-19, enrolled during active disease. CDR3s include the opening cysteine and the closing phenylalanine or tryptophan. D genes are given only for firm matches. A row's size may be missing; if present it is once, few, many or a size class.

-,TRBV5-1,TRBD2,TRBJ2-1,TGCGCCAGCAGCTTGACTAGCGGGAGGAGTAATGAGCAGTTCTTC,CASSLTSGRSNEQFF
once,TRBV28,-,TRBJ2-2,TGTGCCAGCAGTTCCAGGGAGGACGGGGAGCTGTTTTTT,CASSSREDGELFF
-,TRBV3-1/TRBV3-2,-,TRBJ1-5,TGTGCCAGCAGCCTTTCACAGGTAGGACAGCCCCAGCATTTT,CASSLSQVGQPQHF
-,TRBV4-2,TRBD1,TRBJ2-6,TGTGCCAGCAGCCAAGAGGAGAGGGGACAGGGGGCCTCCCGGGCCAACGTCCTGACTTTC,CASSQEERGQGASRANVLTF
few,TRBV2,-,TRBJ2-1,TGTGCCAGCAGACAGGGCGATGAGCAGTTCTTC,CASRQGDEQFF
-,TRBV15,TRBD1,TRBJ2-5,TGTGCCACCATGAGTAGGACAGGGGTAGCGACCCAGTACTTC,CATMSRTGVATQYF
-,TRBV30,-,TRBJ1-4,TGTGCCTGGACCGAAAGAAAAGGGGCTGTTGAAAAACTGTTTTTT,CAWTERKGAVEKLFF
-,TRBV7-2,-,TRBJ2-1,TGTGCCAGCAGCCATCCCAGGCCCCGTCCGTTCTTC,CASSHPRPRPFF
-,TRBV6-5,TRBD1,TRBJ1-1,TGTGCCAGCAGTTATTTACAGGGGCAGAACACTGAAGCTTTCTTT,CASSYLQGQNTEAFF
-,TRBV5-1,TRBD2,TRBJ2-1,TGCGCCAGCAGCTCCCTGCCCGGACTAGCCGATGAGCAGTTCTTC,CASSSLPGLADEQFF
-,TRBV10-1,TRBD1,TRBJ2-7,TGCGCCAGCAGTGAGCTAGACAGGGGTCTATACGAGCAGTACTTC,CASSELDRGLYEQYF
-,TRBV27,TRBD1,TRBJ1-5,TGTGCCAGCGCAAGGACAGGGGCGGTCAATCAGCCCCAGCATTTT,CASARTGAVNQPQHF
-,TRBV4-3,-,TRBJ2-7,TGCGCCAGCAGCAGGGCACGGGACTGGACCTACGAGCAGTACTTC,CASSRARDWTYEQYF
-,TRBV5-1,TRBD1,TRBJ1-1,TGCGCCAGCAAGAAGGGACAGGGGAACACTGAAGCTTTCTTT,CASKKGQGNTEAFF
-,TRBV11-2,TRBD1,TRBJ2-7,TGTGCCAGCAGCTCCTGGGACAGAAGCTACGAGCAGTACTTC,CASSSWDRSYEQYF
-,TRBV19,TRBD1,TRBJ1-6,TGTGCCAGTAGTATTAACAGGGGCGGCTCACCCCTCCACTTT,CASSINRGGSPLHF
-,TRBV5-1,-,TRBJ2-6,TGCGCCAGCAGGGTGGCGGGGACCGGGGCCAACGTCCTGACTTTC,CASRVAGTGANVLTF
-,TRBV7-9,-,TRBJ1-4,TGTGCCAGCAGCTTAGGCGTAGAAATGCCCAGGGTGGTTGAAAAACTGTTTTTT,CASSLGVEMPRVVEKLFF
-,TRBV5-1,TRBD2,TRBJ2-4,TGCGCCAGCAGACCCGGCGGGGGTGGAGCCAAAAACATTCAGTACTTC,CASRPGGGGAKNIQYF
-,TRBV7-2,TRBD1,TRBJ2-2,TGTGCCAGCAGCCAGGGACAGAACGGGGAGCTGTTTTTT,CASSQGQNGELFF
-,TRBV29-1,TRBD2,TRBJ2-3,TGCAGCGGCAGCGGGAGCCTTGGGGCAGATACGCAGTATTTT,CSGSGSLGADTQYF
-,TRBV27,-,TRBJ2-4,TGTGCCAGCAGTTTATCGTGGCAGGACATTCAGTACTTC,CASSLSWQDIQYF
-,TRBV28,-,TRBJ1-2,TGTGCCAGCACCAATTCCAGGGGCGCTGAGTATGGCTACACCTTC,CASTNSRGAEYGYTF
-,TRBV7-9,-,TRBJ2-5,TGTGCCAGCGAGGGGAGGGGGGAGACCCAGTACTTC,CASEGRGETQYF
-,TRBV2,TRBD1,TRBJ2-2,TGTGCCAGCACCGTTGACAGGGGGTATACCGGGGAGCTGTTTTTT,CASTVDRGYTGELFF
-,TRBV5-6,TRBD1,TRBJ1-3,TGTGCCAGCAGCCCGCCGGGACAGGGGCCGGATGGAAACACCATATATTTT,CASSPPGQGPDGNTIYF
-,TRBV28,-,TRBJ1-1,TGTGCCACCACAGCCGGGAACACTGAAGCTTTCTTT,CATTAGNTEAFF
-,TRBV9,TRBD2,TRBJ2-3,TGTGCCACCAACCGGGGGGAGTCCGCAGATACGCAGTATTTT,CATNRGESADTQYF
once,TRBV5-4,TRBD1,TRBJ2-3,TGTGCCAGCAGCCTCGAACAGGGGGCGTCCGCAACAGATACGCAGTATTTT,CASSLEQGASATDTQYF
-,TRBV5-1,TRBD1,TRBJ2-3,TGCGCCAGCAGCTTCGGACAGGGGGCGACAGATACGCAGTATTTT,CASSFGQGATDTQYF
few,TRBV15,-,TRBJ1-5,TGTGCCACCAGCAGACCCGGGGGGGGAGCAACCCTCTATAGCAATCAGCCCCAGCATTTT,CATSRPGGGATLYSNQPQHF
-,TRBV7-8,TRBD1,TRBJ1-1,TGTGCCAGCAGCCCGAACCCGGGACAGGGGATGAACACTGAAGCTTTCTTT,CASSPNPGQGMNTEAFF
-,TRBV7-2,TRBD2,TRBJ2-1,TGTGCCAGCAGCCCGGGACTAGCAGCTGAGCAGTTCTTC,CASSPGLAAEQFF
once,TRBV30,TRBD1,TRBJ2-3,TGTGCCTGGAGTGTAGACAGGGGGCCAGATACGCAGTATTTT,CAWSVDRGPDTQYF
-,TRBV7-9,-,TRBJ1-1,TGTGCCAGCAGCTTCACAGGGAACACTGAAGCTTTCTTT,CASSFTGNTEAFF
-,TRBV9,TRBD1,TRBJ1-3,TGTGCCAGCAGCGCCGGGACAGGAGCTCTTGGAAACACCATATATTTT,CASSAGTGALGNTIYF
-,TRBV15,TRBD1,TRBJ1-4,TGTGCCACCAGCAGACTCGAGGGGGCCGGGAGTGAAAAACTGTTTTTT,CATSRLEGAGSEKLFF
-,TRBV7-2,TRBD2,TRBJ2-1,TGTGCCAGCAGCTTAGCGGGTCTAGCGGATCACAATGAGCAGTTCTTC,CASSLAGLADHNEQFF
-,TRBV6-5,TRBD1,TRBJ2-3,TGTGCCAGCAGTCATGGACAGGGTCCCACAGATACGCAGTATTTT,CASSHGQGPTDTQYF
-,TRBV14,-,TRBJ1-3,TGTGCCAGCAGCCAAGTTGTAGCAGCGCGTGGAAACACCATATATTTT,CASSQVVAARGNTIYF
-,TRBV2,-,TRBJ1-5,TGTGCCAGCGGGGGTCAGGGGCAGCCCCAGCATTTT,CASGGQGQPQHF
-,TRBV6-5,TRBD1,TRBJ1-6,TGTGCCAGCAGTCACAGGGGTAATTCACCCCTCCACTTT,CASSHRGNSPLHF
few,TRBV4-3,-,TRBJ2-7,TGCGCCAGCAGCCACGATAAGGGGGGGTACGAGCAGTACTTC,CASSHDKGGYEQYF
once,TRBV9,-,TRBJ1-1,TGTGCCAGCAGCGGAGGACAGCAGGATCTGAACACTGAAGCTTTCTTT,CASSGGQQDLNTEAFF
-,TRBV30,TRBD1,TRBJ2-3,TGTGCCTGGGGCTCGGGACAGGGGTCAGATACGCAGTATTTT,CAWGSGQGSDTQYF
few,TRBV29-1,-,TRBJ1-5,TGCAGCGTTGAACGGCCCCAGCATTTT,CSVERPQHF
-,TRBV28,TRBD2,TRBJ2-1,TGTGCCAGCGGCCTAGGACTAGCGGGGTCTTATGGGCAGTTCTTC,CASGLGLAGSYGQFF
-,TRBV2,TRBD2,TRBJ2-3,TGTGCCACCAAGACTAGCGGGAGGTCCACAGATACGCAGTATTTT,CATKTSGRSTDTQYF
-,TRBV19,-,TRBJ1-5,TGTGCCAGTAGTATCCCGTCTGTCAATCAGCCCCAGCATTTT,CASSIPSVNQPQHF
-,TRBV24-1,-,TRBJ1-5,TGTGCCACCAGTAACGCCGTTCAGGGTCCCCAGCATTTT,CATSNAVQGPQHF
-,TRBV6-5,-,TRBJ2-3,TGTGCCAGCAGTTACGGGGGGGCCGGGGCAGATACGCAGTATTTT,CASSYGGAGADTQYF
-,TRBV9,TRBD2,TRBJ2-1,TGTGCCAGCAGCGTAGAGCCCTCGGGGACTAGCGGGAGGTACAATGAGCAGTTCTTC,CASSVEPSGTSGRYNEQFF